The subject of this entry is one T cell receptor (beta chain). Its antigen is unknown. Deep-level assay runs were performed. The material for each subset, its genomic DNA, was split evenly across several immunoSEQ plates. Some clones are missing from TCRdb's copy, which holds only in-frame ones; the method was immunoSEQ multiplex PCR. The data hold about 480,000 clones, with about four fifths observed a single time. The data stem from a study of shared clonotypes between healthy human individuals. Trimming stripped 1 base from V and 0 bases from J, with 7 bases between. This CDR3 region has 15 residues. Germline V gene sequence: CDR1 MGHRA, CDR2 YSYEKL. Study-wide findings and caveats: Among donors, sharing of clonotypes was expected to be affected by sequencing depth.

The TCR was taken from a woman between 35 and 50 years old in good health. Some clones in this sample may be carry-over from other donors' samples. The sequencing sample was made of PBMCs. The rearrangement uses TRBV4-1 and TRBJ1-3, with D possibly TRBD1 on 6 matching bases. CDR3 sequence (DNA): TGCGCCAGCAGCCAAGGGGGGCGCTCTGGAAACACCATATATTTT. Residues: CASSQGGRSGNTIYF.